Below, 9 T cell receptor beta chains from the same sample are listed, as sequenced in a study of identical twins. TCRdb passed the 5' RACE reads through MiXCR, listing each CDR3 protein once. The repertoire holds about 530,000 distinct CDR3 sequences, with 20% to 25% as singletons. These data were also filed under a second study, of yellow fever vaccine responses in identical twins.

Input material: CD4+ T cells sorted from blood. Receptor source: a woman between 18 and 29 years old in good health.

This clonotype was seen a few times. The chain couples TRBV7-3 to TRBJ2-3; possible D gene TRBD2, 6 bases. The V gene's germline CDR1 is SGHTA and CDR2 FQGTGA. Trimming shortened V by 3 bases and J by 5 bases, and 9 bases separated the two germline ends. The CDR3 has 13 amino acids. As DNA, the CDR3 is TGTGCCAGCAGCTTTGGGGGAGGAGATACGCAGTATTTT. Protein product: CASSFGGGDTQYF.

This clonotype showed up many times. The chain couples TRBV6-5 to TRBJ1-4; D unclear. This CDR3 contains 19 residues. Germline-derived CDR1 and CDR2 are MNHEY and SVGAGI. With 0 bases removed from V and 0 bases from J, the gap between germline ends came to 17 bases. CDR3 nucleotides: TGTGCCAGCAGTTACTCGGGCGGACCTCCTCGGGCAACTAATGAAAAACTGTTTTTT. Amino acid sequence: CASSYSGGPPRATNEKLFF.

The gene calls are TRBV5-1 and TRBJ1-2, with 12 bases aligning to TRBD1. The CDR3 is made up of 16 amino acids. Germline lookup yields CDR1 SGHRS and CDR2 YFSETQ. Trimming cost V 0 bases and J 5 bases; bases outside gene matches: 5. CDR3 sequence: CASSLAWDRGLYGYTF. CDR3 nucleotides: TGCGCCAGCAGCTTGGCCTGGGACAGGGGGCTTTATGGCTACACCTTC.

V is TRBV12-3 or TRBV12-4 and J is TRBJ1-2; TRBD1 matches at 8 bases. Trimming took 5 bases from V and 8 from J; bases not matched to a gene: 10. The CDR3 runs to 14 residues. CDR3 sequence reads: CASSPPGSGGGYTF. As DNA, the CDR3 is TGTGCCAGCAGTCCCCCAGGTTCAGGGGGCGGCTACACCTTC.

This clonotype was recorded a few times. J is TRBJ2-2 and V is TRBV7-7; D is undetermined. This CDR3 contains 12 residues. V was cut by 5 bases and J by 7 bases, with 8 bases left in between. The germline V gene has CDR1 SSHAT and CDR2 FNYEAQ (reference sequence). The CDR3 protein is CASSAVGGELFF. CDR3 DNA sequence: TGTGCCAGCAGCGCGGTGGGCGGGGAGCTGTTTTTT.

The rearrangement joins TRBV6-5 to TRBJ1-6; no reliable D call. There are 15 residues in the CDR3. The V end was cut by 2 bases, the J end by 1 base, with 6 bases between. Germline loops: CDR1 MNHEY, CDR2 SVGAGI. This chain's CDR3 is CASSYMGSYNSPLHF. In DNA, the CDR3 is TGTGCCAGCAGTTACATGGGTTCCTATAATTCACCCCTCCACTTT.

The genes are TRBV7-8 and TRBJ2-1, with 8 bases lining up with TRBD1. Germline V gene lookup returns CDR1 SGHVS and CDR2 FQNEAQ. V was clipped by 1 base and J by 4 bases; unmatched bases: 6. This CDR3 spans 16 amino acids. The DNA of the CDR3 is TGTGCCAGCAGCTTAGTAGTCCAGGGGGCTTACAATGAGCAGTTCTTC. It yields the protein CASSLVVQGAYNEQFF.

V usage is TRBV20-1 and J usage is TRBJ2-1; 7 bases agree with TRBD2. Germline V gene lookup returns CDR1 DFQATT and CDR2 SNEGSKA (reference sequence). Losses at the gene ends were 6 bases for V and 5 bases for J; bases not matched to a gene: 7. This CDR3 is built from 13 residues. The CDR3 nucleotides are TGCAGTGCGGAAGGACTAGAAGACAATGAGCAGTTCTTC. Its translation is CSAEGLEDNEQFF.

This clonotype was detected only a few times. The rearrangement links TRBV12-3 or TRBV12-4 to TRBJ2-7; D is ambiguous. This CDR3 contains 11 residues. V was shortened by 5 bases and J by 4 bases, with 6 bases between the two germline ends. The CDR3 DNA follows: TGTGCCAGCAGTGGGGTTTACGAGCAGTACTTC. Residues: CASSGVYEQYF.